A selection of T cell receptor beta chains follows, all from one sample in a study of cytomegalovirus exposure and HLA in healthy donors. This table comes from immunoSEQ multiplex PCR, and its TCRdb copy is limited to in-frame clones, with some not included. The repertoire consists of 80,000 to 100,000 clones, with roughly 80% occurring once and the leading ten covering 10% to 13%. The sample was PBMCs. These receptors all stem from a human donor in good health. Each CDR3 is given with its conserved first and last residue. Fields, in order: D gene, clone size, J gene, V gene, CDR3 DNA, CDR3 protein. The D gene is left open where the match is weak. Clone size, where shown, is once, few, many, or a class for clones that have expanded.

>TRBD2|.|TRBJ2-3|TRBV6-4
TGTGCCAGCAGTGAGACTAGCGGGAGAGGGGCAGATACGCAGTATTTT
CASSETSGRGADTQYF
>.|.|TRBJ1-5|TRBV6-5
TGTGCCAGCAGTTCCCAGGGAGGGGCAGATCAGCCCCGGCATTTT
CASSSQGGADQPRHF
>.|few|TRBJ2-7|TRBV7-6
TGTGCCAGCAGCCTGACTAACTCCTACGAGCAGTACTTC
CASSLTNSYEQYF
>.|.|TRBJ2-5|TRBV7-9
TGTGCCAGCACTGAGGATGGAAGGGACTCCAGTACCCAAGAGACCCAGTACTTC
CASTEDGRDSSTQETQYF
>TRBD1|.|TRBJ1-1|TRBV7-3
TGTGCCAGCAGCTTTTTGGGTCAGGGACAGGGTGGGGCTTTCTTT
CASSFLGQGQGGAFF
>.|.|TRBJ1-1|TRBV23-1
TGCGCCAGCAGTCAATCAGGGCAGGGAGGAGGGAGGGCTGAAGCTTTCTTT
CASSQSGQGGGRAEAFF
>.|.|TRBJ2-3|TRBV9
TGTGCCAGCAGCGTAGTGGAGGGGTCTGGCACAGATACGCAGTATTTT
CASSVVEGSGTDTQYF
>TRBD1|.|TRBJ1-1|TRBV7-9
TGTGCCAGCAGCTTACCCACGGACAGGGGGGTCGGTCGGAACACTGAAGCTTTCTTT
CASSLPTDRGVGRNTEAFF
>.|.|TRBJ2-1|TRBV7-6
TGTGCCAGCAGCTTAGTAAGCGGGCCTAGGGATGAGCAGTTCTTC
CASSLVSGPRDEQFF
>TRBD2|few|TRBJ2-3|TRBV9
TGTGCCAGCAGCGTAGCTACTAGGACTAGCGGAAATACGCAGTATTTT
CASSVATRTSGNTQYF
>TRBD2|few|TRBJ2-7|TRBV7-9
TGTGCCAGCAGCTCCCCCGGGGGGGCTATCTCCTACGAGCAGTACTTC
CASSSPGGAISYEQYF
>.|.|TRBJ1-1|TRBV5-6
TGTGCCAGTTCTATCCGAATTCTCAGGGCAATAGAGTACACTGAAGCTTTCTTT
CASSIRILRAIEYTEAFF
>TRBD2|.|TRBJ2-2|TRBV7-9
TGTGCCAGCAGCTTAGCAGGGACTAGCGGGCTCACCGGGGAGCTGTTTTTT
CASSLAGTSGLTGELFF
>TRBD1|.|TRBJ2-7|TRBV5-1
TGCGCCAGCAGCTTGGGCAGGGGGTCTCGGGAGCAGTACTTC
CASSLGRGSREQYF
>.|.|TRBJ1-5|TRBV12-2
TGTGCAAGTCGCTTAGCCCCAGTGGCCCAGCATTTT
CASRLAPVAQHF
>.|.|TRBJ1-4|TRBV6-5
TGTGCCAGCAGTTACTTTGACACCTCTAATGAAAAACTGTTTTTT
CASSYFDTSNEKLFF
>.|.|TRBJ1-4|TRBV13
TGTGCCAGCAGCTTCGGACAGAATGAAAAACTGTTTTTT
CASSFGQNEKLFF
>.|few|TRBJ1-6|TRBV7-9
TGTGCCAGCAGCTTATCGGGGGGGATGATACCCCTCCACTTT
CASSLSGGMIPLHF
>TRBD2|.|TRBJ2-1|TRBV7-7
TGTGCTAGCAGCTTAGGGCGGGGGACTCGCTCCTACAATGAGCAGTTCTTC
CASSLGRGTRSYNEQFF
>.|.|TRBJ1-1|TRBV13
TGTGCCAGCAGCTTAGAGGACTCCCCTGAAGCTTTCTTT
CASSLEDSPEAFF
>TRBD2|.|TRBJ2-1|TRBV5-1
TGCGCCAGCAGCTTCGAGGCGGGGGGGTCCCCAAAGTTCTTC
CASSFEAGGSPKFF
>.|.|TRBJ2-1|TRBV5-1
TGCGCCAGCAGCTTGGCACTAGACTACAATGAGCAGTTCTTC
CASSLALDYNEQFF
>.|.|TRBJ2-1|TRBV5-1
TGCGCCAGCAGCCCCGACAGGTCGAGAGATGAGCAGTTCTTC
CASSPDRSRDEQFF
>.|.|TRBJ1-6|TRBV19
TGTGCCAGTAGTACCGGCGGACAGTCAAAGGGTTCACCCCTCCACTTT
CASSTGGQSKGSPLHF
>TRBD2|.|TRBJ2-2|TRBV27
TGTGCCAGCAGTTTGTCGGCTAGCGGGGGAGTCGGGGAGCTGTTTTTT
CASSLSASGGVGELFF
>TRBD2|.|TRBJ2-5|TRBV15
TGTGCCACCAGCAGAGATCGAGCGGGAGGACAAGAGACCCAGTACTTC
CATSRDRAGGQETQYF
>.|once|TRBJ2-7|TRBV5-6
TGTGCCAGCAGCTTGTGGGGGTTCTGGGACACCGAGCAGTACTTC
CASSLWGFWDTEQYF
>.|.|TRBJ2-3|TRBV6-5
TGTGCCAGCAGTTTCCTAGGCGCCCACACAGATACGCAGTATTTT
CASSFLGAHTDTQYF
>TRBD1|.|TRBJ2-1|TRBV5-4
TGTGCCAGCAGACCCACCCTGGACAGGCCCCCCGCGGAGCAGTTCTTC
CASRPTLDRPPAEQFF
>TRBD2|few|TRBJ2-5|TRBV6-5
TGTGCCAGCAGCCCCTCGGGGGGGAGGGAGACCCAGTACTTC
CASSPSGGRETQYF
>TRBD2|.|TRBJ2-1|TRBV5-4
TGTGCCAGCAGCCCCCCGGCGGGGGGGCCGTACAATGAGCAGTTCTTC
CASSPPAGGPYNEQFF
>TRBD1|.|TRBJ2-7|TRBV19
TGTGCCAGTAGTATGGGACAGAGCGACGAGCAGTACTTC
CASSMGQSDEQYF
>TRBD1|few|TRBJ2-2|TRBV7-9
TGTGCCAGCAGATCAAACAGGGGGTATAACACCGGGGAGCTGTTTTTT
CASRSNRGYNTGELFF
>.|.|TRBJ1-6|TRBV27
TGTGCCAGCAGTTTGTGGACAGACTCCTATAATTCACCCCTCCACTTT
CASSLWTDSYNSPLHF
>.|.|TRBJ2-1|TRBV27
TGTGCCAGCAGCCCGCGACAGCGGGTGCACAATGAGCAGTTCTTC
CASSPRQRVHNEQFF
>.|.|TRBJ1-4|TRBV9
TGTGCCAGCAGCCTAGGACATAAAAATGAAAAACTGTTTTTT
CASSLGHKNEKLFF
>.|.|TRBJ1-6|TRBV11-1
TGTGCCAGCAGCCAATACCCTACAGGGCGGTATTCACCCCTCCACTTT
CASSQYPTGRYSPLHF
>TRBD1|.|TRBJ1-4|TRBV28
TGTGCCAGCAGGACGACAGGGCGGAATGAAAAACTGTTTTTT
CASRTTGRNEKLFF
>TRBD1|.|TRBJ2-6|TRBV19
TGTGCCAGTAGTATACGACAGGGGAGTGTCGGGGCCAACGTCCTGACTTTC
CASSIRQGSVGANVLTF
>.|.|TRBJ2-2|TRBV9
TGTGCCAGCAGCGTAGTGGGGGGCGGGGAGCTGTTTTTT
CASSVVGGGELFF
>.|.|TRBJ1-1|TRBV7-9
TGTGCCTCACGGGGGTTCACTGAAGCTTTCTTT
CASRGFTEAFF
>TRBD2|few|TRBJ2-7|TRBV6-6
TGTGCCAGCAGTCTAGCGGGAGCCTCCTACGAGCAGTACTTC
CASSLAGASYEQYF
>TRBD1|.|TRBJ1-2|TRBV7-9
TGTGCCAGCACCTATACAGGGGGGGAGAACTATGGCTACACCTTC
CASTYTGGENYGYTF
>TRBD1|.|TRBJ1-6|TRBV15
TGTGCCACCAGCACCGCGGACAGGGCTAATTCACCCCTCCACTTT
CATSTADRANSPLHF
>TRBD1|.|TRBJ1-1|TRBV28
TGTGCCAGCAGTCTTCCCCCGACAGGGCGTACTGAAGCTTTCTTT
CASSLPPTGRTEAFF
>.|.|TRBJ1-3|TRBV6-5
TGTGCCAGCAGCCAGGGACTGCCCTCTGGAAACACCATATATTTT
CASSQGLPSGNTIYF
>TRBD2|.|TRBJ2-7|TRBV9
TGTGCCAGCAGCGTAGGGGGAGGGCGACAGGAGCAGTACTTC
CASSVGGGRQEQYF
>TRBD2|few|TRBJ2-5|TRBV4-3
TGCGCCAGCAGCCAAGAGCGGGGGGGCGGTGAGACCCAGTACTTC
CASSQERGGGETQYF
>.|.|TRBJ2-3|TRBV11-2
TGTGCCAGCAGCTTAGGGCAGACAGATACGCAGTATTTT
CASSLGQTDTQYF
>TRBD2|.|TRBJ2-3|TRBV19
TGTGCCAGTAGTATAACACTAGCGGGCACAGATACGCAGTATTTT
CASSITLAGTDTQYF
>.|.|TRBJ2-2|TRBV7-8
TGTGCCAGCAACCCAGGGGGGGAGCTGTTTTTT
CASNPGGELFF
>.|.|TRBJ1-5|TRBV28
TGTGCCAGCAGTCCCTGGACGGACTATAGCAATCAGCCCCAGCATTTT
CASSPWTDYSNQPQHF
>TRBD1|.|TRBJ2-3|TRBV9
TGTGCCAGCAACCCGTCAGGGGGCGCGGGAGATACGCAGTATTTT
CASNPSGGAGDTQYF
>.|.|TRBJ2-7|TRBV9
TGTGCCAGCAGCGCCAGCGGAGAGCAGTACTTC
CASSASGEQYF
>.|.|TRBJ2-5|TRBV19
TGTGCCAGTAGTATGGGCCAGGGGTGGCAAGAGACCCAGTACTTC
CASSMGQGWQETQYF